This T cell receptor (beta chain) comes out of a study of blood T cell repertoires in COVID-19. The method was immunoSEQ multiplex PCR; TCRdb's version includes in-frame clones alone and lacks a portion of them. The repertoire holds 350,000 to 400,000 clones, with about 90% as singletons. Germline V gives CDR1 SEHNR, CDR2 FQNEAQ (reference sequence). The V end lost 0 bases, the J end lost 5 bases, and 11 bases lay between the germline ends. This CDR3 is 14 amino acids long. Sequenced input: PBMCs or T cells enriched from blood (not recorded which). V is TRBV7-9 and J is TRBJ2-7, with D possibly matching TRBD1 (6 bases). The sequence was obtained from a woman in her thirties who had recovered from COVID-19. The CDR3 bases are TGTGCCAGCAGCTTAGCGGGGGCGGTGAACGAGCAGTACTTC. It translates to CASSLAGAVNEQYF.